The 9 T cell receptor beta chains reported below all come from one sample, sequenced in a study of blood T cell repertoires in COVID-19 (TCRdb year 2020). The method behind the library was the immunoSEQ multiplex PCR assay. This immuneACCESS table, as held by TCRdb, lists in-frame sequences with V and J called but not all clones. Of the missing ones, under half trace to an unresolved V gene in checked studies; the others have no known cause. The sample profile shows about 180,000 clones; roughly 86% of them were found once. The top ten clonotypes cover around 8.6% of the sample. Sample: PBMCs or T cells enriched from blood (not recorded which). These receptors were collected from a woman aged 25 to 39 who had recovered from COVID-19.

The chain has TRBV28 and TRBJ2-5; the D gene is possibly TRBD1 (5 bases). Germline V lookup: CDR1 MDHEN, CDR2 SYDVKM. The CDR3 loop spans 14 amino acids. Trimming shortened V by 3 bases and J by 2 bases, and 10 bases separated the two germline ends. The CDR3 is CASSLRTPQETQYF. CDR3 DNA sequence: TGTGCCAGCAGTTTGAGGACACCTCAAGAGACCCAGTACTTC.

The CDR3 sequence is CASKRDSEQYF. Here the CDR3 DNA reads TGTGCCAGTAAGCGTGACTCCGAGCAGTACTTC. This chain links TRBV19 with TRBJ2-7; D not resolved. CDR1 and CDR2 (germline): LNHDA, SQIVND (reference sequence). The CDR3 is 11 amino acids. Trimming stripped 7 bases from V and 6 bases from J, with 10 bases between.

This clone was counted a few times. The CDR3 spells CAWSSTGFDEKLFF. The DNA for the CDR3 is TGTGCCTGGAGTTCTACAGGGTTTGATGAAAAACTGTTTTTT. This chain links TRBV30 with TRBJ1-4; D is perhaps TRBD1 (6 bases). The germline V gene has CDR1 GTSNPN and CDR2 SVGIG (reference sequence). This CDR3 contains 14 residues. Trimming took off 2 bases at V and 6 bases at J, with 13 bases between the two ends.

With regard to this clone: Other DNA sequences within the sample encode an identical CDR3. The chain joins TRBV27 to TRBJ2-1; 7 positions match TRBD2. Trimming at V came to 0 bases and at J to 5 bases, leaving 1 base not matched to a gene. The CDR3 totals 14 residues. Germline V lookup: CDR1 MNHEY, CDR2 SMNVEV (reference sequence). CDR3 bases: TGTGCCAGCAGTTTATCCGGGACTAACAATGAGCAGTTCTTC. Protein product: CASSLSGTNNEQFF.

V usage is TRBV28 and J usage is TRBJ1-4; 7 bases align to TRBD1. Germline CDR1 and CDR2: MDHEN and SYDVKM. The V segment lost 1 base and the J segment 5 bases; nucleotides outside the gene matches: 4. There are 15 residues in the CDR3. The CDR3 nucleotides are TGTGCCAGCAGTTTATTGTGGGACAGCAATGAAAAACTGTTTTTT. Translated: CASSLLWDSNEKLFF.

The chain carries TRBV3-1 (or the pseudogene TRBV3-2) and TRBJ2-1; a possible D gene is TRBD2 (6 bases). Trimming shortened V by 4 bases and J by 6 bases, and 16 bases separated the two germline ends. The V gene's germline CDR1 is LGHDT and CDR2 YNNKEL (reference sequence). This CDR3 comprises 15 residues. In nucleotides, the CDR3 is TGTGCCAGCAGCCGTGTCGGGGGAAGATCCAATGAGCAGTTCTTC. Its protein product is CASSRVGGRSNEQFF.

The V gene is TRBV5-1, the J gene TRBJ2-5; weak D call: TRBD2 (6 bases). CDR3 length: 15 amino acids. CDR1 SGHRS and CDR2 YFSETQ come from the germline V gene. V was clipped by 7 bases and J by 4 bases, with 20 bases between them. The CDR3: CASAPAGNLLETQYF. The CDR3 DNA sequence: TGCGCCAGCGCGCCCGCGGGAAACTTGCTAGAGACCCAGTACTTC.

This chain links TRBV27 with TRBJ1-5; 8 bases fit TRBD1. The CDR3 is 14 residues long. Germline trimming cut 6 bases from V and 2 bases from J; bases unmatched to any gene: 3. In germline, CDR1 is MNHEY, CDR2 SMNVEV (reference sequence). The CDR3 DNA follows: TGTGCCAGCAGCCCAGGGGGCGGCAATCAGCCCCAGCATTTT. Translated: CASSPGGGNQPQHF.

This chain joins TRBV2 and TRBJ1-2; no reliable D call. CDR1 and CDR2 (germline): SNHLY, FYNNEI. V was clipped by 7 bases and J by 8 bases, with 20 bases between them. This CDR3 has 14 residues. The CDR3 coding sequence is TGTGCCAGCATGCGGAGATTTATGGGTGCCGGCTACACCTTC. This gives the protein CASMRRFMGAGYTF.